One sample yielded the 28 T cell receptor beta chains listed below, sequenced in a study of vaccination and CD4 T cells after COVID-19. Treatment noted: roughly ten-day PBMC culture with coronavirus spike peptide pools or control peptides (ViraFEST assay). Their antigens remain unidentified. Scientists ran DNA taken from cultured CD4+ T cells through the Oncomine TCR Beta short-read assay for sequencing. TCRdb re-called the PCR reads with MiXCR, one entry per CDR3 protein. The table includes tens of thousands of distinct CDR3 sequences, almost 50% detected once. The specimen was CD4+ T cells from blood, cultured in vitro. The receptors come from a human donor who had recovered from COVID-19.

This chain uses TRBV6-1 with TRBJ2-7, with 9 bases aligning to TRBD1. The trim removed 5 bases at V and 2 bases at J, leaving 10 bases unmatched. CDR1 is MNHNS, CDR2 SASEGT, per germline. The CDR3 runs 16 residues. The CDR3 coding sequence is TGTGCCAGCAGTAAACTCCCGGGACAGGGTACCTACGAGCAGTACTTC. It yields the protein CASSKLPGQGTYEQYF.

This clonotype came up once. The chain employs TRBV28 and TRBJ2-7; TRBD1 matches at 8 bases. Unmatched junction bases numbered 4, after V lost 3 bases and J lost 3 bases. CDR1 and CDR2 from the germline V gene are MDHEN and SYDVKM. The CDR3 sequence is 14 residues long. The CDR3 sequence is CASSFRDRNYEQYF. CDR3 coding DNA: TGTGCCAGCAGTTTCCGGGACAGGAACTACGAGCAGTACTTC.

The rearrangement joins TRBV7-2 to TRBJ1-6; D not certain. Germline V gene sequence: CDR1 SGHTA, CDR2 FQGNSA. The CDR3 sequence is 14 residues long. The germline V and J ends were trimmed by 5 bases and 7 bases, with 12 bases remaining between them. CDR3 sequence: CASSLAETNSPLHF. In DNA form, the CDR3 reads TGTGCCAGCAGCCTTGCAGAGACGAATTCACCCCTCCACTTT. The complete variable domain, with remaining parts taken from reference TRBV7-2 and TRBJ1-6, reads GAGVSQSPSNKVTEKGKDVELRCDPISGHTALYWYRQSLGQGLEFLIYFQGNSAPDKSGLPSDRFSAERTGGSVSTLTIQRTQQEDSAVYLCASSLAETNSPLHFGNGTRLTVT.

This clonotype is labeled as medium-sized (0.01 to 0.1%). The J gene is TRBJ1-6, the V gene TRBV7-3, with D possibly matching TRBD1 (6 bases). There are 13 residues in the CDR3. The V end lost 4 bases, the J end lost 7 bases, and 8 bases lay between the germline ends. Germline V gene data show CDR1 as SGHTA and CDR2 as FQGTGA. As DNA, the CDR3 is TGTGCCAGCAGCTACAGGGCAAATTCACCCCTCCACTTT. It yields the protein CASSYRANSPLHF.

The chain links TRBV19 to TRBJ1-2; 9 bases fit TRBD1. Trimming cost V 7 bases and J 3 bases; bases outside gene matches: 6. CDR1 and CDR2 (germline): LNHDA, SQIVND (reference sequence). The CDR3 totals 14 residues. As DNA, the CDR3 is TGTGCCAGTACGAGTACAGGGGGCTACTATGGCTACACCTTC. It specifies CASTSTGGYYGYTF.

This clonotype was seen only once. The V gene is TRBV7-8, the J gene TRBJ1-2; D remains ambiguous. Germline V gene data show CDR1 as SGHVS and CDR2 as FQNEAQ. Trimming shortened V by 0 bases and J by 2 bases, and 4 bases separated the two germline ends. The CDR3 is 13 amino acids. The DNA for the CDR3 is TGTGCCAGCAGCTTAGCACAGAACTATGGCTACACCTTC. Amino acids: CASSLAQNYGYTF.

This clonotype has just a few counts. The chain has TRBV20-1 and TRBJ1-1; D is unclear. Germline-derived CDR1 and CDR2 are DFQATT and SNEGSKA (reference sequence). This CDR3 comprises 11 residues. With 6 bases removed from V and 11 bases from J, the gap between germline ends came to 16 bases. CDR3 DNA: TGCAGTGCCAAAAAACGGGGAGAGGCTTTCTTT. Its translation is CSAKKRGEAFF.

The V call is TRBV7-3, the J call TRBJ2-1; 11 positions match TRBD2. Germline V lookup: CDR1 SGHTA, CDR2 FQGTGA. V gave up 4 bases and J gave up 7 bases; unmatched junction bases: 9. The CDR3 has 16 residues. CDR3 sequence (DNA): TGTGCCAGCAGCTCGGGGACTAGCGGCAGGAGGAATGAGCAGTTCTTC. It codes for CASSSGTSGRRNEQFF.

The chain links TRBV10-3 to TRBJ2-1; 9 bases are shared with TRBD2. Per the germline V gene, CDR1 is ENHRY and CDR2 is SYGVKD. The CDR3 extends over 16 amino acids. J gave up 8 bases and V 11 bases, and 19 bases lay outside the gene matches. CDR3 amino acids: CAATGGAGGPIHEQFF. DNA for the CDR3: TGTGCCGCCACTGGTGGGGCGGGAGGGCCCATTCATGAGCAGTTCTTC.

The chain links TRBV28 to TRBJ2-7, with D unresolved. Trimming took off 3 bases at V and 0 bases at J, with 6 bases between the two ends. The germline V gene encodes CDR1 MDHEN and CDR2 SYDVKM. The CDR3 spans 13 residues. DNA of the CDR3: TGTGCCAGCAGTTTTGCAGACTCCTACGAGCAGTACTTC. Protein: CASSFADSYEQYF. The full variable domain, in which reference TRBV28 and TRBJ2-7 provide the parts outside the CDR3, is DVKVTQSSRYLVKRTGEKVFLECVQDMDHENMFWYRQDPGLGLRLIYFSYDVKMKEKGDIPEGYSVSREKKERFSLILESASTNQTSMYLCASSFADSYEQYFGPGTRLTVT.

This clonotype has just one count. The junction departs from the called germline gene at one end, perhaps through a read error. The chain joins TRBV20-1 to TRBJ2-1; 11 positions match TRBD2. The CDR3 length is 15 residues. CDR1 is DFQATT, CDR2 SNEGSKA, per germline (reference sequence). The CDR3 sequence is CSAPHSGRAKNEQLF. The CDR3 nucleotides read TGCAGTGCCCCTCATAGCGGGAGGGCCAAGAATGAGCAGCTCTTC.

This chain's CDR3 is CASLREFTDTQYF. As DNA, the CDR3 is TGTGCCAGCCTACGGGAGTTCACAGATACGCAGTATTTT. The chain has TRBV11-3 and TRBJ2-3, with D possibly TRBD2 on 6 matching bases. V lost 8 bases and J 2 bases, leaving 11 bases between the germline ends. Germline CDR1 is SGHNT and CDR2 is YENEEA. This CDR3 is 13 amino acids long.

The V and J genes are TRBV20-1 and TRBJ2-1, with 7 bases that match TRBD2. Germline V gene lookup returns CDR1 DFQATT and CDR2 SNEGSKA (reference sequence). V lost 6 bases, J lost 4 bases, and 9 bases stayed unmatched. The CDR3 is made up of 14 amino acids. The CDR3, as DNA: TGCAGTGCCCGCCCGGGGGGACCTTACAATGAGCAGTTCTTC. Encoded protein: CSARPGGPYNEQFF.

V is TRBV7-2 and J is TRBJ2-5; 7 bases match TRBD2. CDR1 is SGHTA and CDR2 is FQGNSA in the germline V gene. This CDR3 is 14 amino acids long. V lost 2 bases and J lost 4; bases outside the gene matches: 4. CDR3 region: CASSLRRETETQYF. The CDR3 DNA follows: TGTGCCAGCAGCTTAAGGCGGGAGACAGAGACCCAGTACTTC.

This clonotype was detected once. The chain joins TRBV4-2 to TRBJ2-3; the D gene is possibly TRBD2 (6 bases). This CDR3 has 15 amino acids. V was clipped by 4 bases and J by 3 bases, with 14 bases between them. Germline loops: CDR1 LGHNA, CDR2 YNFKEQ. The CDR3: CASSREAGSTDTQYF. In DNA form, the CDR3 reads TGTGCCAGCAGCCGAGAGGCGGGGTCGACAGATACGCAGTATTTT.

This clonotype has just a few counts. CDR3 coding DNA: TGTGCCAGCAGTGACCTCCGGGAACATTACTCCTACGAGCAGTACTTC. It yields the protein CASSDLREHYSYEQYF. The rearrangement uses TRBV2 and TRBJ2-7, with D possibly TRBD2 on 5 matching bases. Germline loops: CDR1 SNHLY, CDR2 FYNNEI. The CDR3 consists of 16 residues. The germline V and J ends were trimmed by 3 bases and 0 bases, with 15 bases remaining between them.

V is TRBV6-1 and J is TRBJ1-5, with 8 nucleotides matching TRBD1. Germline trimming cut 3 bases from V and 1 base from J; bases unmatched to any gene: 2. This CDR3 has 15 residues. Germline lookup yields CDR1 MNHNS and CDR2 SASEGT. The CDR3 DNA follows: TGTGCCAGCAGTGACAGGGGGCGAAGCAATCAGCCCCAGCATTTT. Translation: CASSDRGRSNQPQHF.

Note on this clonotype: The germline gene is not matched at one end of the junction; a read error may be the cause. J is TRBJ2-5 and V is TRBV5-3, with TRBD2 as a possible D gene (5 bases). TRBV5-3 is identified as an open reading frame with a role that is uncertain. The CDR3 contains 11 residues. The CDR3 nucleotides are TGTGCCAGCAGCTTTCGGCGGGCCCAGTACTTC. Residues: CASSFRRAQYF.

This chain links TRBV27 with TRBJ2-5, with 8 bases aligning to TRBD1. The J segment lost 5 bases and the V segment lost 6 bases, leaving 8 bases of the junction unmatched. CDR1 and CDR2 from the germline V gene are MNHEY and SMNVEV (reference sequence). This CDR3 has 14 residues. As DNA, the CDR3 is TGTGCCAGCAGAAGACAGGGGACGACGGAGACCCAGTACTTC. Its protein product is CASRRQGTTETQYF.

This clonotype was counted between two and nine times. The V and J genes are TRBV28 and TRBJ1-6; 8 nucleotides line up with TRBD1. Trimming at V came to 5 bases and at J to 9 bases, leaving 12 bases not matched to a gene. This CDR3 is built from 16 residues. Germline V CDR1 and CDR2: MDHEN, SYDVKM. DNA of the CDR3: TGTGCCAGCAGTCAAAGGTGGGCAGGGGGCAGTTCACCCCTCCACTTT. Its translation is CASSQRWAGGSSPLHF.

There are a few counts of this clonotype. The chain's CDR3 is CASARTSGSISEQFF. The CDR3 DNA follows: TGTGCCAGCGCCCGGACTAGCGGCTCCATCAGTGAGCAGTTCTTC. The chain employs TRBV7-9 and TRBJ2-1; 10 nucleotides align to TRBD2. CDR3 length equals 15 residues. V dropped 8 bases and J dropped 9; count of bases not matched to a gene: 13. From germline, CDR1 is SEHNR and CDR2 FQNEAQ (reference sequence). Complete variable domain (other parts from reference TRBV7-9 and TRBJ2-1): DTGVSQNPRHKITKRGQNVTFRCDPISEHNRLYWYRQTLGQGPEFLTYFQNEAQLEKSRLLSDRFSAERPKGSFSTLEIQRTEQGDSAMYLCASARTSGSISEQFFGPGTRLTVL.

The gene calls are TRBV30 and TRBJ1-5; TRBD1 might be the D (5 bases). V dropped 1 base and J dropped 4 bases, with 17 bases sitting between them. Germline V gives CDR1 GTSNPN, CDR2 SVGIG (reference sequence). The CDR3 has 16 residues. The CDR3 nucleotides are TGTGCCTGGAGTGGGGGGTTGTTTACTACAAATCAGCCCCAGCATTTT. This sequence encodes CAWSGGLFTTNQPQHF.

The chain recombines TRBV9 with TRBJ1-1; 7 bases fit TRBD1. Germline V gene data show CDR1 as SGDLS and CDR2 as YYNGEE. J gave up 0 bases and V 4 bases, and 6 bases lay outside the gene matches. The CDR3 has 15 amino acids. The CDR3 DNA reads TGTGCCAGCAGCCCACGACAGGGTCTGAACACTGAAGCTTTCTTT. Translated: CASSPRQGLNTEAFF.

This clonotype has only a few counts. V gene TRBV7-9 combines with J gene TRBJ1-1; D remains unclear. V lost 5 bases and J 0 bases, leaving 10 bases between the germline ends. Germline assignment: CDR1 SEHNR and CDR2 FQNEAQ (reference sequence). The CDR3 totals 14 residues. This CDR3 is CASSRYSLNTEAFF. The CDR3 nucleotides read TGTGCCAGCAGCAGATACTCCTTGAACACTGAAGCTTTCTTT.

This rearrangement joins TRBV2 to TRBJ1-1; D perhaps matches TRBD1 (5 bases). The germline CDR1 and CDR2 sequences are SNHLY and FYNNEI. The CDR3 is made up of 15 amino acids. Trimming took off 8 bases at V and 0 bases at J, with 16 bases between the two ends. The CDR3 bases are TGTGCCAGCCGAGGGACGGTGGATATGAACACTGAAGCTTTCTTT. It translates to CASRGTVDMNTEAFF. The full variable domain, with the rest looked up from reference TRBV2 and TRBJ1-1, is EPEVTQTPSHQVTQMGQEVILRCVPISNHLYFYWYRQILGQKVEFLVSFYNNEISEKSEIFDDQFSVERPDGSNFTLKIRSTKLEDSAMYFCASRGTVDMNTEAFFGQGTRLTVV.

This sequence joins TRBV7-3 and TRBJ2-1; unclear D gene. The length of the CDR3 is 15 residues. V was shortened by 5 bases and J by 0 bases, with 11 bases between the two germline ends. The germline V gene encodes CDR1 SGHTA and CDR2 FQGTGA. This CDR3 is CASSPRKSSYNEQFF. The CDR3, as DNA: TGTGCCAGCAGCCCCCGTAAGTCCTCCTACAATGAGCAGTTCTTC.

This clonotype showed up just a few times. The chain recombines TRBV12-3 or TRBV12-4 with TRBJ1-1, with 8 bases that match TRBD1. V was clipped by 7 bases and J by 11 bases; unmatched bases: 9. The CDR3 consists of 12 residues. This CDR3 is CASTYQGARAFF. The CDR3 nucleotides are TGTGCCAGCACTTACCAGGGGGCTAGGGCTTTCTTT.

The chain carries TRBV4-1 and TRBJ1-1; no definite D call. This CDR3 is 17 amino acids long. Germline CDR1 MGHRA, CDR2 YSYEKL. V was clipped by 9 bases and J by 0 bases, with 23 bases between them. The chain's CDR3 is CASKPNAIRALNTEAFF. Written as DNA, the CDR3 is TGCGCCAGTAAACCTAACGCCATACGGGCCTTGAACACTGAAGCTTTCTTT.